This T cell receptor (beta chain) is from a study of shared clonotypes between healthy human individuals. Study context: CD4 naive cells filled three plates per donor, CD4 memory three, CD8 naive two and CD8 memory one.

A note on this clone: Its target is unknown. Other DNA sequences from this sample encode an identical CDR3 as well.

V was shortened by 7 bases and J by 0 bases, with 3 bases between the two germline ends. Germline loops: CDR1 SQVTM, CDR2 ANQGSEA. The CDR3 length is 11 residues. Findings and limits, study-wide: The generation probabilities recorded for non-shared clonotypes fell below those of clonotypes shared by all four donors. A handful of donors shared around 5% of their naive CD4 clonotypes.

Genomic DNA belonging to each subset was distributed in equal measure over several immunoSEQ plates. The repertoire was sequenced with immunoSEQ multiplex PCR; TCRdb's copy has only in-frame clones and lacks some. This table holds over 1.5 million clones, 95% to 99% found once. Input material: naive CD4+ T cells sorted from blood. Indicated subset: CD45RA+ positively selected. The sequence was collected from a young man in good health. The V call is TRBV29-1, the J call TRBJ1-4; the D is unclear. The CDR3 is CSAATNEKLFF. DNA of the CDR3: TGCAGCGCCGCAACTAATGAAAAACTGTTTTTT. Looking up the rest from reference TRBV29-1 and TRBJ1-4 gives the full variable domain: SAVISQKPSRDICQRGTSLTIQCQVDSQVTMMFWYRQQPGQSLTLIATANQGSEATYESGFVIDKFPISRPNLTFSTLTVSNMSPEDSSIYLCSAATNEKLFFGSGTQLSVL.